The rows below give T cell receptor beta chains drawn from one sample of a study of molecular identifiers for immune sequencing clone quantification. TCRdb recomputed calls from the PCR reads with MiXCR, one row per CDR3 protein. The data hold a few hundred thousand distinct CDR3 sequences, with around a fifth observed a single time. Sequencing input: naive CD8+ T cells from blood, with Jurkat cell RNA spiked in. The receptors stem from a human donor in good health. Some libraries in this study had Jurkat cell RNA spiked in. The CDR3 runs from the conserved cysteine through the conserved F or W. D genes are given only for firm matches. Some rows mark clone size as missing; the rest say once, few, many or name a class of expanded clone.

D	J	V	size	CDR3	DNA
NA	TRBJ2-1	TRBV7-9	NA	CASSLATRENEQFF	TGTGCCAGCAGCTTGGCCACCCGTGAGAATGAGCAGTTCTTC
NA	TRBJ2-1	TRBV20-1	NA	CSAEGLSSYNEQFF	TGCAGTGCTGAGGGACTTAGCTCCTACAATGAGCAGTTCTTC
TRBD2	TRBJ2-5	TRBV3-1	NA	CASSQEDQTSGAYQETQYF	TGTGCCAGCAGCCAAGAGGATCAAACTAGCGGGGCCTACCAAGAGACCCAGTACTTC
NA	TRBJ1-4	TRBV6-5	few	CASSYSYSSGEKLFF	TGTGCCAGCAGTTACTCTTACTCATCGGGTGAAAAACTGTTTTTT
NA	TRBJ2-7	TRBV7-9	NA	CASSFAAGSYEQYF	TGTGCCAGCAGCTTCGCCGCAGGGAGTTACGAGCAGTACTTC
NA	TRBJ2-1	TRBV11-2	few	CASSLEQGNYNEQFF	TGTGCCAGCAGCTTAGAACAGGGAAACTACAATGAGCAGTTCTTC
NA	TRBJ2-3	TRBV7-2	NA	CASSHIADSTDTQYF	TGTGCCAGCAGCCATATAGCGGATAGCACAGATACGCAGTATTTT
TRBD2	TRBJ2-1	TRBV12-3/TRBV12-4	few	CASSFGTSGGEGNEQFF	TGTGCCAGCAGTTTCGGGACTAGCGGGGGGGAGGGCAATGAGCAGTTCTTC
TRBD1	TRBJ2-7	TRBV4-3	many	CASSQETGWYEQYF	TGCGCCAGCAGCCAAGAGACAGGGTGGTACGAGCAGTACTTC
TRBD1	TRBJ2-7	TRBV6-5	few	CASSYRDRVSYEQYF	TGTGCCAGCAGTTACCGGGACAGGGTGTCCTACGAGCAGTACTTC
NA	TRBJ2-3	TRBV4-1	many	CASSPTAGAHTDTQYF	TGCGCCAGCAGCCCCACGGCGGGGGCCCACACAGATACGCAGTATTTT
NA	TRBJ2-3	TRBV6-1	few	CASSEAAAQEYTDTQYF	TGTGCCAGCAGTGAAGCGGCGGCACAAGAATACACAGATACGCAGTATTTT
TRBD2	TRBJ2-1	TRBV4-3	few	CASRTGLAGDEQFF	TGCGCCAGCAGGACTGGACTAGCGGGAGATGAGCAGTTCTTC
NA	TRBJ2-1	TRBV12-5	NA	CASGLGLSRPGEQFF	TGTGCTAGTGGTTTGGGTTTGTCGCGGCCCGGGGAGCAGTTCTTC
TRBD2	TRBJ2-1	TRBV4-1	NA	CANSQEGGGANEQFF	TGCGCCAACAGCCAAGAGGGCGGGGGAGCCAATGAGCAGTTCTTC
NA	TRBJ2-7	TRBV6-1	NA	CASGESPGPGYEQYF	TGTGCCAGCGGTGAATCTCCGGGACCTGGGTACGAGCAGTACTTC
NA	TRBJ1-6	TRBV13	many	CASSLGPGLDSPLHF	TGTGCCAGCAGCTTAGGACCAGGCCTGGATTCACCCCTCCACTTT
TRBD1	TRBJ2-7	TRBV6-2/TRBV6-3	many	CASSYPGGSYEQYF	TGTGCCAGCAGTTACCCAGGGGGCAGCTACGAGCAGTACTTC
TRBD1	TRBJ2-7	TRBV19	many	CASSPGQTYEQYF	TGTGCCAGCAGCCCGGGACAGACCTACGAGCAGTACTTC
NA	TRBJ1-2	TRBV12-3/TRBV12-4	NA	CASSFSGPRDGYTF	TGTGCCAGCAGTTTTTCCGGCCCGAGGGATGGCTACACCTTC
TRBD1	TRBJ2-3	TRBV3-1	many	CASSDMDREQYF	TGTGCCAGCAGCGATATGGACAGGGAGCAGTATTTT
NA	TRBJ1-1	TRBV20-1	many	CSARGMNTEAFF	TGCAGTGCGAGGGGAATGAACACTGAAGCTTTCTTT
NA	TRBJ2-7	TRBV7-9	many	CASSSRTDTYEQYF	TGTGCCAGCAGCTCAAGGACGGATACCTACGAGCAGTACTTC
NA	TRBJ2-6	TRBV28	NA	CAGVAGANVLTF	TGTGCCGGCGTGGCTGGGGCCAACGTCCTGACTTTC
NA	TRBJ1-5	TRBV19	NA	CASSIGYSNQPQHF	TGTGCCAGTAGTATAGGGTATAGCAATCAGCCCCAGCATTTT
NA	TRBJ1-1	TRBV4-2	NA	CAGSQGYGMNTEAFF	TGTGCCGGCAGCCAAGGGTACGGGATGAACACTGAAGCTTTCTTT
TRBD2	TRBJ2-3	TRBV5-6	NA	CASSLAASGVFTDTQYF	TGTGCCAGCAGCTTGGCGGCTAGCGGGGTTTTCACAGATACGCAGTATTTT
TRBD2	TRBJ2-5	TRBV7-9	many	CASSHTGGGQETQYF	TGTGCCAGCAGTCATACCGGCGGGGGCCAAGAGACCCAGTACTTC
NA	TRBJ2-7	TRBV20-1	many	CSAREAGALNEQYF	TGCAGTGCTAGAGAGGCGGGGGCCTTGAACGAGCAGTACTTC
NA	TRBJ1-5	TRBV28	NA	CASSFRGDLQPQHF	TGTGCCAGCAGTTTTCGTGGGGACCTTCAGCCCCAGCATTTT
NA	TRBJ2-1	TRBV6-5	many	CASSSGYNEQFF	TGTGCCAGCAGTTCGGGGTACAATGAGCAGTTCTTC
NA	TRBJ2-3	TRBV7-9	many	CASSSRNRPDTQYF	TGTGCCAGCAGCTCCCGAAACCGTCCAGATACGCAGTATTTT
NA	TRBJ2-7	TRBV6-5	NA	CASSYTEGHSYEQYF	TGTGCCAGCAGTTACACGGAAGGTCACTCCTACGAGCAGTACTTC
NA	TRBJ1-4	TRBV3-1	NA	CASSQAGVKEKLFF	TGTGCCAGCAGCCAAGCGGGTGTGAAGGAAAAACTGTTTTTT
TRBD2	TRBJ2-3	TRBV7-9	many	CASSLRLAGSTDTQYF	TGTGCCAGCAGTTTAAGGCTAGCGGGGAGCACAGATACGCAGTATTTT
TRBD1	TRBJ2-3	TRBV29-1	many	CSVQTDRGIGDTQYF	TGCAGCGTACAAACGGACAGGGGGATAGGGGATACGCAGTATTTT
TRBD2	TRBJ2-4	TRBV7-9	many	CASSPATGLAKNIQYF	TGTGCCAGCAGCCCAGCGACCGGACTAGCAAAAAACATTCAGTACTTC
TRBD1	TRBJ2-7	TRBV29-1	NA	CSVEVRTGDSPYEQYF	TGCAGCGTTGAGGTGCGGACAGGAGACTCACCCTACGAGCAGTACTTC
NA	TRBJ1-1	TRBV7-9	many	CASSLAGDSEAFF	TGTGCCAGCAGCTTAGCAGGGGATAGTGAAGCTTTCTTT
NA	TRBJ2-3	TRBV6-1	many	CASSPLTDTDTQYF	TGTGCCAGCAGTCCCTTGACAGACACAGATACGCAGTATTTT
NA	TRBJ2-2	TRBV3-1	many	CASSQSGELFF	TGTGCCAGCAGCCAAAGCGGGGAGCTGTTTTTT
NA	TRBJ2-6	TRBV28	few	CASSLWPGGFGANVLTF	TGTGCCAGCAGTTTATGGCCCGGAGGTTTTGGGGCCAACGTCCTGACTTTC
TRBD2	TRBJ2-7	TRBV28	few	CASSFPAGAAYEQYF	TGTGCCAGCAGTTTCCCAGCGGGGGCCGCCTACGAGCAGTACTTC
NA	TRBJ2-7	TRBV9	NA	CASSVKVGSYEHYF	TGTGCCAGCAGCGTAAAGGTCGGGTCCTACGAGCATTACTTC
NA	TRBJ2-1	TRBV29-1	many	CSVGVQGFNEQFF	TGCAGCGTTGGGGTACAGGGATTCAATGAGCAGTTCTTC
NA	TRBJ2-1	TRBV19	NA	CVSSGNEQFF	TGTGTCAGTAGTGGGAATGAGCAGTTCTTC